The TCR beta chain under discussion was sequenced for a study of Graves' ophthalmopathy and Graves' hyperthyroidism. About the study: Pretreatment peripheral blood was obtained at initial diagnosis.

The sample holds many counts of this clonotype. Its matching antigen is unknown. The authors amplified TCR beta CDR3 regions from RNA transcripts. Scientists carried out first-round RT-PCR using HTBI primers and then a second-round multiplex PCR. TCRdb reprocessed the multiplex PCR reads via MiXCR and lists one record per CDR3 protein. This repertoire shows a few hundred thousand distinct CDR3 sequences, 15% found once; its top ten account for 7%. Findings and caveats of the study: Blood also held most thyroid clonotypes expanded above 0.001 frequency.

Pregnant or lactating patients and those with other autoimmune diseases or uncontrolled infections were excluded. Germline values: CDR1 KGHDR, CDR2 SFDVKD. The CDR3 has 15 amino acids. Trimming shortened V by 0 bases and J by 7 bases, and 14 bases separated the two germline ends. V and J are TRBV24-1 and TRBJ2-5; a weak D match, TRBD2 (5 bases). This receptor was obtained from a young woman with stable Graves' hyperthyroidism. The sequenced sample consisted of peripheral blood. CDR3 nucleotides: TGTGCCACCAGTGATTTGAAGGCGGGCGGTGGGACCCAGTACTTC. Protein: CATSDLKAGGGTQYF.